The rows below give T cell receptor beta chains drawn from one sample of a study of T cell changes during pregnancy in multiple sclerosis. The protocol was immunoSEQ multiplex PCR, while the TCRdb copy is restricted to in-frame clones and leaves out a portion. The sample shows some 94,000 clones, 85% to 95% of them seen only once. The sequencing used peripheral blood, collected in the first trimester of pregnancy. The receptors come from a female donor in good health, enrolled as a control in a pregnancy study. Both conserved end residues are part of each CDR3. D genes are given only for firm matches. A row's size may be missing; if present it is once, few, many or a size class.

V,J,size,D,CDR3,DNA
TRBV14,TRBJ2-3,NA,NA,CASSQGHFDTQYF,TGTGCCAGCAGCCAGGGACACTTCGATACGCAGTATTTT
TRBV5-6,TRBJ1-1,NA,NA,CASSLGGWGTEAFF,TGTGCCAGCAGCTTGGGGGGCTGGGGCACTGAAGCTTTCTTT
TRBV5-8,TRBJ2-7,NA,NA,CASSLADYEQYF,TGTGCCAGCAGCTTGGCAGACTACGAGCAGTACTTC
TRBV2,TRBJ1-6,NA,NA,CASSEGGSLASPLHF,TGTGCCAGCAGTGAGGGGGGGTCTTTAGCTTCACCCCTCCACTTT
TRBV7-3,TRBJ1-1,NA,TRBD1,CASSLDGTETEAFF,TGTGCCAGCAGCTTAGATGGGACAGAGACTGAAGCTTTCTTT
TRBV9,TRBJ2-3,NA,TRBD2,CASSVASGGADTQYF,TGTGCCAGCAGCGTAGCTAGCGGGGGGGCAGATACGCAGTATTTT
TRBV5-5,TRBJ2-7,NA,NA,CASSLTASMVYEQYF,TGTGCCAGCAGCTTGACAGCATCAATGGTATACGAGCAGTACTTC
TRBV29-1,TRBJ2-7,NA,NA,CSVGGDTLRPINEQYF,TGCAGCGTGGGGGGGGACACGCTCCGCCCGATCAACGAGCAGTACTTC
TRBV29-1,TRBJ2-7,once,TRBD1,CSVDGQGADEQYF,TGCAGCGTCGACGGACAGGGGGCAGACGAGCAGTACTTC
TRBV6-6,TRBJ2-1,NA,TRBD1,CASRPATGDFYNEQFF,TGTGCCAGCAGACCGGCGACAGGGGACTTTTACAATGAGCAGTTCTTC
TRBV28,TRBJ2-7,NA,NA,CASSLRGHQSYEQYF,TGTGCCAGCAGTCTGAGGGGACATCAGTCCTACGAGCAGTACTTC
TRBV7-7,TRBJ2-1,NA,NA,CASSLGASSYNEQFF,TGTGCTAGCAGCTTAGGGGCGAGCTCCTACAATGAGCAGTTCTTC
TRBV18,TRBJ1-1,NA,NA,CASSPNPGGTEAFF,TGTGCCAGCTCTCCTAACCCCGGTGGCACTGAAGCTTTCTTT
TRBV7-3,TRBJ2-2,once,NA,CASSLISTGELFF,TGTGCCAGCAGCTTAATCAGTACCGGGGAGCTGTTTTTT
TRBV2,TRBJ2-7,NA,TRBD1,CASSETFTGDSSYEQYF,TGTGCCAGCAGTGAAACTTTTACAGGGGACAGCTCCTACGAGCAGTACTTC
TRBV15,TRBJ1-2,NA,NA,CATSRDPRAGGYTF,TGTGCCACCAGCAGAGATCCCAGGGCCGGAGGCTACACCTTC
TRBV2,TRBJ1-2,NA,TRBD1,CASSEQGARYGYTF,TGTGCCAGCAGTGAACAGGGGGCCCGCTACGGCTACACCTTC
TRBV7-2,TRBJ2-7,few,NA,CASSFTDRSSYEQYF,TGTGCCAGCAGCTTCACGGACAGATCCTCCTACGAGCAGTACTTC
TRBV4-3,TRBJ1-3,few,TRBD1,CASSQDPTGASRDTIYF,TGCGCCAGCAGCCAAGACCCGACAGGGGCCTCCAGGGACACCATATATTTT
TRBV6-5,TRBJ1-1,NA,NA,CASNSIRDTEAFF,TGTGCCAGCAACTCAATCAGGGACACTGAAGCTTTCTTT
TRBV7-3,TRBJ2-3,NA,TRBD2,CASREGLGTDTQYF,TGTGCCAGCAGAGAGGGACTAGGCACAGATACGCAGTATTTT
TRBV7-2,TRBJ1-1,NA,NA,CASSAAGNTEAFF,TGTGCCAGCAGCGCCGCAGGGAACACTGAAGCTTTCTTT
TRBV5-1,TRBJ1-3,NA,NA,CASSSSVSGNTIYF,TGCGCCAGCAGCTCATCGGTCTCTGGAAACACCATATATTTT
TRBV28,TRBJ2-2,NA,TRBD1,CASTFPDRGTGELFF,TGTGCCAGCACTTTTCCGGACAGGGGGACCGGGGAGCTGTTTTTT